This is a list of T cell receptor beta chains from one sample in a study of blood T cells in healthy people across ages. In TCRdb, the 5' RACE reads were re-called with MiXCR into one record per CDR3 protein. The sample contains about 800,000 distinct CDR3 sequences, about 25% of which appear only once. These data were likewise used in another study, on T cells of mothers and their children.

The sequenced material came from blood. These receptor sequences come from a boy younger than 18 in good health. CDR3s include the opening cysteine and the closing phenylalanine or tryptophan. The order of the fields is J gene, clone size, V gene, D gene, CDR3 DNA, CDR3 protein. The D gene is left open where the match is weak. Clone size is not always given. Where it is, it says once, few, many or a class for expanded clones.

TRBJ1-4 many TRBV12-3/TRBV12-4 TRBD1 TGTGCCAGCAGTTTGACAGGGGGCATCGAAAAACTGTTTTTT CASSLTGGIEKLFF
TRBJ2-7 . TRBV15 . TGTGCCACCAGCAGAGGCCTGGGACTCGCCTACGAGCAGTACTTC CATSRGLGLAYEQYF
TRBJ2-2 . TRBV11-2 . TGTGCCAGCAGGCCGAAAATGGTAGCGGTCAACACCGGGGAGCTGTTTTTT CASRPKMVAVNTGELFF
TRBJ2-6 . TRBV25-1 TRBD1 TGTGCCAGCAGTGCGATAGGGGGCCCCTCTGGGGCCAACGTCCTGACTTTC CASSAIGGPSGANVLTF
TRBJ2-7 few TRBV20-1 . TGCAGTGCGATTTACCGGGACGGGATCTACGAGCAGTACTTC CSAIYRDGIYEQYF
TRBJ2-5 few TRBV4-1 TRBD1 TGCGCCAGCAGCCAGCTCGGGACAGGGGAGTACCAAGAGACCCAGTACTTC CASSQLGTGEYQETQYF
TRBJ2-1 . TRBV20-1 TRBD1 TGCAGTGCTTTAACCGGGACAGGGCTGTGGGAGCAGTTCTTC CSALTGTGLWEQFF
TRBJ2-5 . TRBV20-1 . TGCAGTGCTAGTCGGGTCAGCCAAGAGACCCAGTACTTC CSASRVSQETQYF
TRBJ2-3 . TRBV5-1 TRBD1 TGCGCCAGCAGCCCTGAACAGGGGGATACGCAGTATTTT CASSPEQGDTQYF
TRBJ2-5 few TRBV12-3/TRBV12-4 . TGTGCCAGCAGCCCTACGACTAGGTCGACCCAGTACTTC CASSPTTRSTQYF
TRBJ2-1 . TRBV7-2 . TGTGCCAGCAGCTTAGAGAGGGCTTATGAGCAGTTCTTC CASSLERAYEQFF